The 24 T cell receptor beta chains given below trace back to one sample, sequenced in a study of blood T cell repertoires in COVID-19 (TCRdb year 2020). Libraries were made using the immunoSEQ multiplex PCR assay. TCRdb provides this immuneACCESS table in a form limited to in-frame rearrangements. Some clones are lacking; in checked studies, under half of them reflect an unresolved V gene, and why the rest are absent is not known. The sample yields just under 20,000 clones; just over 90% were counted once. About 4% of the sample is taken by the ten largest. The sequencing sample was made of peripheral blood. The source is a woman in her fifties or sixties with active COVID-19.

The CDR3: CASSTGIFSNYGYTF. The CDR3 nucleotides are TGTGCCAGCAGTACCGGGATATTCTCTAACTATGGCTACACCTTC. The chain employs TRBV28 and TRBJ1-2; D unclear. In germline, CDR1 is MDHEN, CDR2 SYDVKM. There are 15 residues in the CDR3. The V end was cut by 5 bases, the J end by 0 bases, with 13 bases between.

This chain uses TRBV7-3 with TRBJ1-2, with TRBD1 matching over 8 bases. J was trimmed by 4 bases and V by 2 bases; bases with no gene match: 3. CDR1 and CDR2 from the germline V gene are SGHTA and FQGTGA. This CDR3 has 14 amino acids. The CDR3 DNA reads TGTGCCAGCAGCTTAGGACAGGGAGGCTATGGCTACACCTTC. Translation gives CASSLGQGGYGYTF.

The CDR3 spells CASSVSGSYSYEQYF. The DNA of the CDR3 is TGCGCCAGCAGCGTTAGCGGGAGCTACTCCTACGAGCAGTACTTC. The V call is TRBV10-2, the J call TRBJ2-7; TRBD2 agrees at 9 bases. CDR3 size: 15 residues. In germline, CDR1 is WSHSY, CDR2 SAAADI. Unmatched junction bases numbered 6, after V lost 6 bases and J lost 0 bases.

The V call is TRBV20-1, the J call TRBJ2-3; D possibly corresponds to TRBD2 (6 bases). This CDR3 comprises 16 residues. Trimming removed 3 bases at V and 2 bases at J, with 18 bases between. CDR1 and CDR2 (germline): DFQATT, SNEGSKA (reference sequence). The CDR3: CSASYSRDAPTDTQYF. As DNA, the CDR3 is TGCAGTGCTAGTTACTCGCGGGATGCCCCCACAGATACGCAGTATTTT.

In DNA form, the CDR3 reads TGCAGTGCTAGAGGAAACTGGCAGTTCTTC. The encoded protein is CSARGNWQFF. This chain links TRBV20-1 with TRBJ2-1; D uncertain. Looked up from germline, CDR1 is DFQATT and CDR2 is SNEGSKA (reference sequence). Trimming left V 1 base short and J 12 bases short, with 7 bases between. The CDR3 has 10 residues.

V is TRBV28 and J is TRBJ2-3; D not resolved. This CDR3 is 14 amino acids long. V was trimmed by 3 bases and J by 1 base, leaving 8 bases between them. Germline V gene sequence: CDR1 MDHEN, CDR2 SYDVKM. This CDR3 reads CASSFLSGTDTQYF. The CDR3 nucleotides read TGTGCCAGCAGTTTTCTTTCGGGCACAGATACGCAGTATTTT.

The count of this clone is one. The J gene is TRBJ1-4, the V gene TRBV6-5; D gene unclear. CDR1 MNHEY and CDR2 SVGAGI come from the germline V gene. Between the trimmed V and J ends, which lost 6 bases and 6 bases, there was a span of 17 bases. There are 15 residues in the CDR3. The DNA of the CDR3 is TGTGCCAGCAGCGAGGGTTACAAGCGCGATGAAAAACTGTTTTTT. This gives the protein CASSEGYKRDEKLFF.

This chain uses TRBV6-4 with TRBJ1-6; unclear D gene. Trimming cost V 4 bases and J 9 bases, with 19 bases left between them. The germline CDR1 and CDR2 sequences are MRHNA and SNTAGT. This CDR3 comprises 16 residues. CDR3 nucleotide sequence: TGTGCCAGCAGTGGGTCCGACCGGAGATTGGGTTCACCCCTCCACTTT. It encodes CASSGSDRRLGSPLHF.

V usage is TRBV2 and J usage is TRBJ1-4; 9 positions match TRBD1. The germline gives CDR1 SNHLY, CDR2 FYNNEI. V gave up 8 bases and J gave up 2 bases; unmatched junction bases: 6. This CDR3 has 15 amino acids. The CDR3 spells CASGLDRGTNEKLFF. In DNA form, the CDR3 reads TGTGCCAGCGGATTAGACAGGGGGACTAATGAAAAACTGTTTTTT.

The genes are TRBV5-1 and TRBJ2-7, with D possibly being TRBD1 (6 bases). Between the trimmed V and J ends, which lost 4 bases and 4 bases, there was a span of 9 bases. The CDR3 is 12 residues long. In germline, CDR1 is SGHRS, CDR2 YFSETQ. CDR3 DNA: TGCGCCAGCAGCCCGGACAGATACGAGCAGTACTTC. The encoded protein is CASSPDRYEQYF.

The genes are TRBV28 and TRBJ2-7; D is perhaps TRBD1 (6 bases). V shed 3 bases and J shed 1 base, with 10 bases lying between them. The CDR3 loop spans 14 amino acids. Germline-derived CDR1 and CDR2 are MDHEN and SYDVKM. CDR3 bases: TGTGCCAGCAGTTTGACCACAGGGTCCTACGAGCAGTACTTC. Its protein product is CASSLTTGSYEQYF.

V and J are TRBV25-1 and TRBJ1-1; D remains unclear. Germline loops: CDR1 MGHDK, CDR2 SYGVNS. The CDR3 length is 11 residues. The V and J ends lost 6 bases and 8 bases respectively, with 10 bases between them. CDR3 in amino acids: CASRYLLEAFF. The CDR3 nucleotides read TGTGCCAGCAGGTACTTATTAGAAGCTTTCTTT.

The genes are TRBV10-3 and TRBJ2-2; a possible D gene is TRBD1 (6 bases). V gave up 11 bases and J gave up 0 bases, with 13 bases separating them. Germline V lookup: CDR1 ENHRY, CDR2 SYGVKD. This CDR3 spans 14 amino acids. CDR3 loop: CASQRQANTGELFF. The CDR3 DNA is TGTGCCTCCCAACGACAGGCGAACACCGGGGAGCTGTTTTTT.

This clone has only one observation. The chain is built from TRBV19 and TRBJ2-1; 12 positions match TRBD2. The germline gives CDR1 LNHDA, CDR2 SQIVND (reference sequence). V shed 3 bases, J shed 6 bases, and the junction held 12 bases outside the gene matches. CDR3 length: 18 amino acids. CDR3 sequence: CASSMGASGRVIGNEQFF. The DNA for the CDR3 is TGTGCCAGTAGTATGGGTGCTAGCGGGAGGGTTATAGGCAATGAGCAGTTCTTC.

A single count supports this clone. The chain couples TRBV7-9 to TRBJ2-7; TRBD1 aligns across 11 bases. Germline CDR1 and CDR2: SEHNR and FQNEAQ (reference sequence). The J segment lost 7 bases and the V segment lost 1 base, leaving 3 bases of the junction unmatched. The length of the CDR3 is 14 residues. The CDR3 region is CASSLGTGGQEQYF. The DNA of the CDR3 is TGTGCCAGCAGCTTAGGGACAGGGGGCCAAGAGCAGTACTTC.

The chain recombines TRBV27 with TRBJ2-1, with 9 bases matching TRBD2. CDR1 MNHEY and CDR2 SMNVEV come from the germline V gene (reference sequence). The CDR3 sequence is 20 residues long. The ends lost 2 bases at V and 0 bases at J; junction bases unmatched: 14. The DNA for the CDR3 is TGTGCCAGCAGTTTACGCCTCAGGCTAGCGGGAACCAGCTCCTACAATGAGCAGTTCTTC. It is translated as CASSLRLRLAGTSSYNEQFF.

The CDR3 is CASSPGAGGPSRFF. The CDR3 nucleotides read TGCGCCAGCAGCCCTGGAGCGGGAGGTCCGTCCCGGTTCTTC. The V call is TRBV5-1, the J call TRBJ2-1, with TRBD2 matching over 9 bases. The CDR3 spans 14 residues. V trimming: 4 bases; J trimming: 15 bases; junction bases outside the gene matches: 14. Germline loops: CDR1 SGHRS, CDR2 YFSETQ.

The V and J genes are TRBV29-1 and TRBJ1-3; possibly TRBD1 for D (6 bases). V shed 2 bases and J shed 0 bases, with 11 bases lying between them. This CDR3 region has 15 residues. In germline, CDR1 is SQVTM, CDR2 ANQGSEA. This CDR3 is CSVEWVGGSGNTIYF. In nucleotides, the CDR3 is TGCAGCGTTGAATGGGTAGGGGGCTCTGGAAACACCATATATTTT. Together with reference TRBV29-1 and TRBJ1-3, the CDR3 gives the full variable domain: SAVISQKPSRDICQRGTSLTIQCQVDSQVTMMFWYRQQPGQSLTLIATANQGSEATYESGFVIDKFPISRPNLTFSTLTVSNMSPEDSSIYLCSVEWVGGSGNTIYFGEGSWLTVV.

This sequence joins TRBV5-1 and TRBJ2-7; 7 bases are a match to TRBD1. With V trimmed by 3 bases and J by 2 bases, 5 bases remained unmatched. Germline V CDR1 and CDR2: SGHRS, YFSETQ. The CDR3 extends over 14 amino acids. The chain's CDR3 is CASSSPGQTYEQYF. The CDR3 DNA reads TGCGCCAGCAGCTCCCCGGGACAGACCTACGAGCAGTACTTC.

CDR3 protein: CASSPRSLGAYGELFF. CDR3 DNA sequence: TGTGCCAGCAGCCCCCGGTCGTTGGGGGCGTACGGGGAGCTGTTTTTT. The chain carries TRBV5-6 and TRBJ2-2, with D possibly being TRBD1 (6 bases). This CDR3 comprises 16 residues. V was trimmed by 4 bases and J by 7 bases, leaving 20 bases between them. Germline V lookup: CDR1 SGHDT, CDR2 YYEEEE.

The chain uses TRBV19 and TRBJ2-1; D may be TRBD2 (6 bases). This CDR3 has 15 residues. CDR1 and CDR2 from the germline V gene are LNHDA and SQIVND (reference sequence). Trimming shortened V by 3 bases and J by 3 bases, and 12 bases separated the two germline ends. CDR3 region: CASSISAGHYNEQFF. CDR3 sequence (DNA): TGTGCCAGTAGTATCTCAGCGGGCCACTACAATGAGCAGTTCTTC.

This rearrangement joins TRBV7-2 to TRBJ2-1, with D possibly matching TRBD1 (6 bases). The CDR3 consists of 13 residues. Germline-derived CDR1 and CDR2 are SGHTA and FQGNSA. Trimming removed 5 bases at V and 5 bases at J, with 10 bases between. CDR3 nucleotides: TGTGCCAGCAGCCCGGGACACAACAATGAGCAGTTCTTC. This translates into CASSPGHNNEQFF. Combining the CDR3 with reference TRBV7-2 and TRBJ2-1 gives the whole variable domain GAGVSQSPSNKVTEKGKDVELRCDPISGHTALYWYRQSLGQGLEFLIYFQGNSAPDKSGLPSDRFSAERTGGSVSTLTIQRTQQEDSAVYLCASSPGHNNEQFFGPGTRLTVL.

The chain uses TRBV7-2 and TRBJ2-7; D possibly corresponds to TRBD1 (5 bases). This CDR3 spans 13 amino acids. Germline V gene sequence: CDR1 SGHTA, CDR2 FQGNSA. V lost 5 bases and J 5 bases, leaving 13 bases between the germline ends. The CDR3 DNA reads as TGTGCCAGCAGCGCAGGGTTTTGGAACGAGCAGTACTTC. Its translation is CASSAGFWNEQYF.

This chain connects TRBV2 to TRBJ1-4; TRBD1 might be the D (5 bases). The CDR3 is 15 residues long. Looked up from germline, CDR1 is SNHLY and CDR2 is FYNNEI. V was shortened by 3 bases and J by 10 bases, with 18 bases between the two germline ends. CDR3 coding DNA: TGTGCCAGCAGTGATGACCAGGGCTATGATGGAAAACTGTTTTTT. Translating gives CASSDDQGYDGKLFF.